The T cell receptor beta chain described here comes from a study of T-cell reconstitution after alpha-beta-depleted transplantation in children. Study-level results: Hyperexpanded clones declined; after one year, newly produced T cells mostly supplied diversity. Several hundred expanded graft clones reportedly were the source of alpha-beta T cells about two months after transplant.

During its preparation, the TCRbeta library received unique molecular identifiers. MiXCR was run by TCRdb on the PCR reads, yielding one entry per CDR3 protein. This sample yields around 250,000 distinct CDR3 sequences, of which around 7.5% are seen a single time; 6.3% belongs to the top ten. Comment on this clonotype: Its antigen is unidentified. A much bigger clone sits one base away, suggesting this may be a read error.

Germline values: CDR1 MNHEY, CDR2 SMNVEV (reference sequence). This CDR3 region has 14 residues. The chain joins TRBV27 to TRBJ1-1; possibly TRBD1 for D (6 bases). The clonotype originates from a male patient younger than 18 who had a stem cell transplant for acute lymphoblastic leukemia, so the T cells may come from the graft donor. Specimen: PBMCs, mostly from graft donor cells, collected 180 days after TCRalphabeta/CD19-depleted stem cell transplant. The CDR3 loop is CAGSFRGLNTEAFF. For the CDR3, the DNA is TGTGCCGGCAGTTTCAGGGGACTGAACACTGAAGCTTTCTTT.